This is a list of T cell receptor beta chains from one sample in a study of early T cells in non-severe SARS-CoV-2 infection. TCRdb reanalysed the 5' RACE reads using MiXCR and keeps one entry per CDR3 protein. The sample holds 90,000 to 120,000 distinct CDR3 sequences, over 8.5% seen once. Sequencing was done on a sample of whole blood. These receptor sequences come from an adult who was a healthcare worker with PCR-confirmed SARS-CoV-2 infection or an uninfected control (not recorded which). Each CDR3 is given with its conserved first and last residue. The D gene is left open where the match is weak. Where a row states a size, it is once, few, many or the class of an expanded clone; other rows omit it.

d_gene: -; abundance: few; v_gene: TRBV23-1; j_gene: TRBJ2-6; CDR3nt: TGCGCCAGCACCCAAACGCCACCGGGGGATGGGGCCAACGTCCTGACTTTC; CDR3aa: CASTQTPPGDGANVLTF
d_gene: -; abundance: many; v_gene: TRBV5-4; j_gene: TRBJ1-2; CDR3nt: TGTGCCAGCAGCTTGGTAGGGGACAACTATGGCTACACCTTC; CDR3aa: CASSLVGDNYGYTF
d_gene: TRBD1; abundance: few; v_gene: TRBV2; j_gene: TRBJ1-4; CDR3nt: TGTGCCAGCAGCGAAAGACAGGGAAATGAAAAACTGTTTTTT; CDR3aa: CASSERQGNEKLFF
d_gene: TRBD2; abundance: many; v_gene: TRBV6-1; j_gene: TRBJ2-1; CDR3nt: TGTGCCAGCGGGGGACTAGAAGTCTCGTTCTTC; CDR3aa: CASGGLEVSFF
d_gene: -; abundance: many; v_gene: TRBV13; j_gene: TRBJ2-3; CDR3nt: TGTGCCAGCAGCCCGGGCCCTGAGCCAGATACGCAGTATTTT; CDR3aa: CASSPGPEPDTQYF
d_gene: TRBD2; abundance: few; v_gene: TRBV28; j_gene: TRBJ2-5; CDR3nt: TGTGCCAGCACCATAAACCCCCGTCGCGGTGGGGGACTACAAGAGACCCAGTACTTC; CDR3aa: CASTINPRRGGGLQETQYF
d_gene: -; abundance: -; v_gene: TRBV30; j_gene: TRBJ2-4; CDR3nt: TGTGCCGGCGAGGGGGGTGCGAACATTCTGTACTTC; CDR3aa: CAGEGGANILYF
d_gene: TRBD1; abundance: many; v_gene: TRBV6-2/TRBV6-3; j_gene: TRBJ1-5; CDR3nt: TGTGCCAGCAGATCCCGGGACAGGGGTTCTCAGCCCCAGCATTTT; CDR3aa: CASRSRDRGSQPQHF
d_gene: -; abundance: few; v_gene: TRBV20-1; j_gene: TRBJ2-3; CDR3nt: TGCAGTGCTACGTGGAGCCGCACTAGCACAGATACGCAGTATTTT; CDR3aa: CSATWSRTSTDTQYF
d_gene: -; abundance: few; v_gene: TRBV3-1; j_gene: TRBJ2-5; CDR3nt: TGTGCCAGCAGCTCCACGTGGGAAGGATATCAAGAGACCCAGTACTTC; CDR3aa: CASSSTWEGYQETQYF
d_gene: -; abundance: many; v_gene: TRBV3-1; j_gene: TRBJ2-1; CDR3nt: TGTGCCAGCAGCCAAGATTGGGGGGTGGGCTACAATGAGCAGTTCTTC; CDR3aa: CASSQDWGVGYNEQFF
d_gene: -; abundance: few; v_gene: TRBV5-1; j_gene: TRBJ2-1; CDR3nt: TGCGCCAGCAGCTCGGAATCCGGACGGCTGAGCAATGAGCAGTTCTTC; CDR3aa: CASSSESGRLSNEQFF
d_gene: -; abundance: many; v_gene: TRBV4-3; j_gene: TRBJ2-3; CDR3nt: TGCGCCAGCAGCCCCCTCCTCCAGCATACGCAGTATTTT; CDR3aa: CASSPLLQHTQYF
d_gene: -; abundance: -; v_gene: TRBV20-1; j_gene: TRBJ1-1; CDR3nt: TGCAGTGCTAGGGGAATCACTGAAGCTTTCTTT; CDR3aa: CSARGITEAFF
d_gene: TRBD1; abundance: many; v_gene: TRBV7-9; j_gene: TRBJ2-4; CDR3nt: TGTGCCAGCAGCTCCTGGGACAGAAACATTCAGTACTTC; CDR3aa: CASSSWDRNIQYF
d_gene: -; abundance: -; v_gene: TRBV7-9; j_gene: TRBJ2-1; CDR3nt: TGTGCCAGCAGCTCCGACAGGTACAATGAGCAGTTCTTC; CDR3aa: CASSSDRYNEQFF
d_gene: -; abundance: -; v_gene: TRBV20-1; j_gene: TRBJ2-2; CDR3nt: TGCAGTGCCAGGCCCCAAATTACCGGGGAGCTGTTTTTT; CDR3aa: CSARPQITGELFF
d_gene: TRBD1; abundance: many; v_gene: TRBV20-1; j_gene: TRBJ2-7; CDR3nt: TGCAGTGCTAGGGCCGGGACAGGGTCTTCTGGTGAGCAGTACTTC; CDR3aa: CSARAGTGSSGEQYF
d_gene: TRBD1; abundance: medium-sized; v_gene: TRBV27; j_gene: TRBJ1-5; CDR3nt: TGTGCCAGCAGTTTATCGGGGGGACAGGGGAGCAATCAGCCCCAGCATTTT; CDR3aa: CASSLSGGQGSNQPQHF
d_gene: TRBD1; abundance: few; v_gene: TRBV29-1; j_gene: TRBJ2-3; CDR3nt: TGCAGCGTTGATCTGCAGGGGGGCACAGATACGCAGTATTTT; CDR3aa: CSVDLQGGTDTQYF
d_gene: TRBD1; abundance: -; v_gene: TRBV2; j_gene: TRBJ2-1; CDR3nt: TGTGCCGGACAGGGAAATGCCGTTGAGCAGTTCTTC; CDR3aa: CAGQGNAVEQFF
d_gene: TRBD2; abundance: few; v_gene: TRBV20-1; j_gene: TRBJ2-3; CDR3nt: TGCAGTGCTCGCAGAAGGGCTAGCGGGAGTTCATGGAATACGCAGTATTTT; CDR3aa: CSARRRASGSSWNTQYF
d_gene: -; abundance: -; v_gene: TRBV12-3/TRBV12-4; j_gene: TRBJ2-7; CDR3nt: TGTGCCAGCAGTCCCCGGACAGGGACTACCTACGAGCAGTACTTC; CDR3aa: CASSPRTGTTYEQYF
d_gene: TRBD2; abundance: -; v_gene: TRBV7-2; j_gene: TRBJ2-3; CDR3nt: TGTGCCAGCAGCTTATGGGGAGTGGAGCGGGACCTGCCAGATACGCAGTATTTT; CDR3aa: CASSLWGVERDLPDTQYF
d_gene: TRBD1; abundance: few; v_gene: TRBV10-3; j_gene: TRBJ2-2; CDR3nt: TGTGCCATCAAGTCCGGGACAGGGGCAACCGGGGAGCTGTTTTTT; CDR3aa: CAIKSGTGATGELFF
d_gene: -; abundance: many; v_gene: TRBV3-1; j_gene: TRBJ1-1; CDR3nt: TGTGCCAGCAGCCTGGTGGGGGCTGGGACTGAAGCTTTCTTT; CDR3aa: CASSLVGAGTEAFF
d_gene: TRBD2; abundance: -; v_gene: TRBV10-3; j_gene: TRBJ2-1; CDR3nt: TGTGCCATAGAGGGCGGGAGGGGCAATGAGCAGTTCTTC; CDR3aa: CAIEGGRGNEQFF
d_gene: -; abundance: few; v_gene: TRBV10-3; j_gene: TRBJ2-6; CDR3nt: TGTGCCATCAGCGCCCGTACCGGGTCCTCAAAGCCTGGGGCCAACGTCCTGACTTTC; CDR3aa: CAISARTGSSKPGANVLTF
d_gene: TRBD1; abundance: few; v_gene: TRBV30; j_gene: TRBJ2-7; CDR3nt: TGTGCCTGGAGTTTATTAACAGGGGACGGGATCGAGCAGTACTTC; CDR3aa: CAWSLLTGDGIEQYF
d_gene: -; abundance: many; v_gene: TRBV19; j_gene: TRBJ2-3; CDR3nt: TGTGCCAGTAAGGGGCAGAGCACAGATACGCAGTATTTT; CDR3aa: CASKGQSTDTQYF
d_gene: TRBD2; abundance: -; v_gene: TRBV6-2/TRBV6-3; j_gene: TRBJ2-2; CDR3nt: TGTGCCAGCATTCCTAGCGGCACCGGGGAGCTGTTTTTT; CDR3aa: CASIPSGTGELFF
d_gene: -; abundance: -; v_gene: TRBV12-3/TRBV12-4; j_gene: TRBJ1-4; CDR3nt: TGTGCCAGCAGTTTAGGGCAGTCAGACGGCCCTAATGAAAAACTGTTTTTT; CDR3aa: CASSLGQSDGPNEKLFF
d_gene: -; abundance: few; v_gene: TRBV28; j_gene: TRBJ2-7; CDR3nt: TGTGCCAGCAGTTTAGCCCTCAGGGAGCAGTACTTC; CDR3aa: CASSLALREQYF
d_gene: -; abundance: -; v_gene: TRBV20-1; j_gene: TRBJ1-2; CDR3nt: TGCAGTGCTAGAGATTGGGGCAGATCTAACTATGGCTACACCTTC; CDR3aa: CSARDWGRSNYGYTF
d_gene: TRBD2; abundance: many; v_gene: TRBV28; j_gene: TRBJ2-7; CDR3nt: TGTGCCAGCAGTTCGGGAGGAGGCTACGAGCAGTACTTC; CDR3aa: CASSSGGGYEQYF
d_gene: -; abundance: -; v_gene: TRBV3-1; j_gene: TRBJ2-2; CDR3nt: TGTGCCAGCAGCCAAGCGGCCGGGGAGCTGATTTTT; CDR3aa: CASSQAAGELIF
d_gene: -; abundance: many; v_gene: TRBV6-6; j_gene: TRBJ2-3; CDR3nt: TGTGCCAGCAGTTACTGGGAGGATGCGCAGTATTTT; CDR3aa: CASSYWEDAQYF
d_gene: -; abundance: many; v_gene: TRBV28; j_gene: TRBJ1-1; CDR3nt: TGTGCCTCGGGTCTAGCTGAAGCTTTCTTT; CDR3aa: CASGLAEAFF
d_gene: TRBD2; abundance: many; v_gene: TRBV28; j_gene: TRBJ2-1; CDR3nt: TGTGCCAGCAGCTCAACTTCGGGACTAGCGGTATACAATGAGCAGTTCTTC; CDR3aa: CASSSTSGLAVYNEQFF
d_gene: -; abundance: few; v_gene: TRBV24-1; j_gene: TRBJ2-7; CDR3nt: TGTGCCACCTCCCCCGGGGCTCAAGAGGAGCAGTACTTC; CDR3aa: CATSPGAQEEQYF
d_gene: -; abundance: -; v_gene: TRBV3-2; j_gene: TRBJ2-2; CDR3nt: TGTGCCAGCAGCCCTTCGTGGTCCGTTTTTATTACCGGGGAGCTGTTTTTT; CDR3aa: CASSPSWSVFITGELFF
d_gene: -; abundance: many; v_gene: TRBV19; j_gene: TRBJ2-7; CDR3nt: TGTGCCAGTAGTACTTGGGGTAGAGGAGCCTACGAGCAGTACTTC; CDR3aa: CASSTWGRGAYEQYF
d_gene: -; abundance: -; v_gene: TRBV5-8; j_gene: TRBJ2-2; CDR3nt: TGTGCCAGCAGCCGGGTTGGTACCGGGGAGCTGTTTTTT; CDR3aa: CASSRVGTGELFF
d_gene: TRBD1; abundance: many; v_gene: TRBV20-1; j_gene: TRBJ2-5; CDR3nt: TGCAGTGCTAGTGACAGGGCCGGAGAGACCCAGTACTTC; CDR3aa: CSASDRAGETQYF
d_gene: -; abundance: few; v_gene: TRBV21-1; j_gene: TRBJ2-3; CDR3nt: TGTGCCAGCAGCAAAGAGGCGCAGGGCCCCACAGATACGCAGTATTTT; CDR3aa: CASSKEAQGPTDTQYF
d_gene: TRBD1; abundance: -; v_gene: TRBV2; j_gene: TRBJ2-7; CDR3nt: TGTGCCAGAGGGACAGGGAGTTCCCCCTACGAGCAGTACTTC; CDR3aa: CARGTGSSPYEQYF
d_gene: TRBD1; abundance: few; v_gene: TRBV7-9; j_gene: TRBJ2-7; CDR3nt: TGTGCCAGCAGCTTAAGCCGAGACAGGGTTGAGGAGCAGTACTTC; CDR3aa: CASSLSRDRVEEQYF
d_gene: TRBD2; abundance: few; v_gene: TRBV7-9; j_gene: TRBJ2-1; CDR3nt: TGTGCCAGCAGCTCCGGGACTAGTAAGTTCTTC; CDR3aa: CASSSGTSKFF
d_gene: -; abundance: many; v_gene: TRBV28; j_gene: TRBJ1-3; CDR3nt: TGTGCCGTCCGGGGCTCTGGAAACACCATATATTTT; CDR3aa: CAVRGSGNTIYF
d_gene: -; abundance: few; v_gene: TRBV20-1; j_gene: TRBJ2-1; CDR3nt: TGCAGTGCTGGGGTCAAATCTCGGTTCTTC; CDR3aa: CSAGVKSRFF
d_gene: TRBD1; abundance: many; v_gene: TRBV6-6; j_gene: TRBJ2-1; CDR3nt: TGTGCCAGCAGTTACCGGGACAGGCTTATTGGTGAGCAGTTCTTC; CDR3aa: CASSYRDRLIGEQFF
d_gene: TRBD1; abundance: many; v_gene: TRBV25-1; j_gene: TRBJ1-1; CDR3nt: TGTGCCAGCAGCTACAACAGGGGAACTGAAGCTTTCTTT; CDR3aa: CASSYNRGTEAFF
d_gene: -; abundance: many; v_gene: TRBV5-1; j_gene: TRBJ1-4; CDR3nt: TGCGCCAGCAGCTCCGGGCGACTAGAAAAACTGTTTTTT; CDR3aa: CASSSGRLEKLFF